These 16 T cell receptor beta chains share one sample of origin, sequenced in a study of cytomegalovirus exposure and HLA in healthy donors. PCR involved 60 Vbeta and 13 Jbeta primers. Data came from immunoSEQ multiplex PCR; TCRdb stores just in-frame clones and leaves some out. Here the sample spans 150,000 or so clones, about 79% being singletons. The specimen was PBMCs. These receptors all come from a man aged 35-49 years in good health and CMV-seropositive.

The rearrangement uses TRBV29-1 and TRBJ2-7; 10 bases fit TRBD2. Germline lookup yields CDR1 SQVTM and CDR2 ANQGSEA. The CDR3 extends over 15 amino acids. The trim removed 4 bases at V and 0 bases at J, leaving 6 bases unmatched. The CDR3 DNA follows: TGCAGCGTTGGGTGGACTAGCGGATTCTCCTACGAGCAGTACTTC. It specifies CSVGWTSGFSYEQYF.

The J gene is TRBJ1-1, the V gene TRBV10-1; 10 bases agree with TRBD1. Unmatched junction bases numbered 4, after V lost 4 bases and J lost 5 bases. This CDR3 comprises 14 residues. Germline loops: CDR1 WNHNN, CDR2 SYGVQD (reference sequence). Written as DNA, the CDR3 is TGCGCCAGCAGTGGAGGGACAGGGGTAACTGAAGCTTTCTTT. It is translated as CASSGGTGVTEAFF.

The rearrangement uses TRBV28 and TRBJ1-1; a weak D match, TRBD1 (5 bases). Trimming took 5 bases from V and 4 from J, leaving 8 bases between them. Germline V gene lookup returns CDR1 MDHEN and CDR2 SYDVKM. CDR3 length equals 12 residues. Here the CDR3 reads CASSPGLTEAFF. The CDR3 DNA reads TGTGCCAGCAGTCCAGGGCTCACTGAAGCTTTCTTT.

The CDR3 sequence is CASRRRGPGAEAFF. For the CDR3, the DNA is TGTGCCAGTAGACGAAGGGGGCCTGGGGCTGAAGCTTTCTTT. The V and J genes are TRBV19 and TRBJ1-1, with 7 bases identical to TRBD1. CDR3 size: 14 residues. J gave up 6 bases and V 6 bases, and 10 bases lay outside the gene matches. Germline V gene sequence: CDR1 LNHDA, CDR2 SQIVND (reference sequence). The full variable domain, completed using reference TRBV19 and TRBJ1-1, is DGGITQSPKYLFRKEGQNVTLSCEQNLNHDAMYWYRQDPGQGLRLIYYSQIVNDFQKGDIAEGYSVSREKKESFPLTVTSAQKNPTAFYLCASRRRGPGAEAFFGQGTRLTVV.

J is TRBJ2-1 and V is TRBV14; D ambiguous. The germline gives CDR1 SGHDN, CDR2 FVKESK. Between the trimmed V and J ends, which lost 2 bases and 5 bases, there was a span of 13 bases. This CDR3 spans 15 amino acids. In DNA form, the CDR3 reads TGTGCCAGCAGCCAACGTCTTGAGAGTCACAATGAGCAGTTCTTC. Translation: CASSQRLESHNEQFF.

This clone has more than one count but fewer than ten. Relative to the germline gene, one junction end is altered; a read error may explain this. The rearrangement uses TRBV7-2 and TRBJ2-6; D perhaps matches TRBD1 (6 bases). The CDR3 runs to 15 residues. Germline V gene lookup returns CDR1 SGHTA and CDR2 FQGNSA. CDR3 sequence (DNA): TGTGCCAGCCCTGACAGGCGCTCTGGGGCCAACGGCCTGACTTTC. Amino acids: CASPDRRSGANGLTF.

The V gene is TRBV4-1, the J gene TRBJ2-7; 10 bases fit TRBD1. Germline lookup yields CDR1 MGHRA and CDR2 YSYEKL. This CDR3 is 15 amino acids long. V dropped 4 bases and J dropped 5; count of bases not matched to a gene: 8. Written as DNA, the CDR3 is TGCGCCAGCAGCCGAACGGGACAGGGGCTAAACGAGCAGTACTTC. Encoded protein: CASSRTGQGLNEQYF.

The rearrangement uses TRBV19 and TRBJ2-2, with a tentative D call TRBD2 (6 bases). CDR1 and CDR2 from the germline V gene are LNHDA and SQIVND (reference sequence). Trimming cost V 6 bases and J 4 bases, with 15 bases left between them. This CDR3 is 15 amino acids long. The CDR3 sequence: CASSSREASTGELFF. DNA of the CDR3: TGTGCCAGTAGCAGCAGGGAGGCTAGCACCGGGGAGCTGTTTTTT.

The V gene is TRBV5-4, the J gene TRBJ2-1; 7 nucleotides agree with TRBD2. CDR3 length equals 13 residues. Germline CDR1 and CDR2: SGHNT and YYREEE (reference sequence). Trimming took 9 bases from V and 0 from J; bases not matched to a gene: 3. DNA for the CDR3: TGTGCCACCGCTAGCGGCTCCTACAATGAGCAGTTCTTC. Translated: CATASGSYNEQFF.

V and J are TRBV5-4 and TRBJ2-1; possibly TRBD1 for D (5 bases). The CDR3 covers 16 residues. V dropped 4 bases and J dropped 0 bases, with 14 bases sitting between them. CDR1 is SGHNT and CDR2 is YYREEE in the germline V gene (reference sequence). Written as DNA, the CDR3 is TGTGCCAGCAGCCAGGGCGGCGCCAGCTCCTACAATGAGCAGTTCTTC. Protein product: CASSQGGASSYNEQFF.

This clone turned up a few times. V and J are TRBV19 and TRBJ1-2; 12 bases line up with TRBD1. Per germline, CDR1 LNHDA and CDR2 SQIVND (reference sequence). The CDR3 has 17 residues. The V gene end was trimmed by 2 bases and the J gene end by 5 bases; junction bases not matched to a gene: 9. The CDR3 spells CASSISGTGGMRYGYTF. CDR3 sequence (DNA): TGTGCCAGTAGTATAAGCGGGACAGGGGGCATGAGGTATGGCTACACCTTC.

The chain uses TRBV18 and TRBJ2-3; TRBD1 aligns across 7 bases. V shed 0 bases and J 1 base; nucleotides not matched to a gene: 1. CDR1 is KGHSH, CDR2 LQKENI, per germline. This CDR3 comprises 15 residues. CDR3 in DNA: TGTGCCAGCTCACCACCGGGACAGCGCACAGATACGCAGTATTTT. This gives the protein CASSPPGQRTDTQYF.

The CDR3 here is CASSLTGELRFEQYF. CDR3 nucleotides: TGTGCCAGCAGCCTAACAGGGGAACTCCGTTTCGAGCAGTACTTC. The chain has TRBV14 and TRBJ2-7; 7 bases map to TRBD1. The CDR3 totals 15 residues. V was clipped by 4 bases and J by 6 bases; unmatched bases: 12. CDR1 SGHDN and CDR2 FVKESK come from the germline V gene.

This clone was recorded a few times. The chain has TRBV9 and TRBJ2-5; TRBD1 matches 7 bases. Germline assignment: CDR1 SGDLS and CDR2 YYNGEE. V lost 6 bases, J lost 0 bases, and 8 bases stayed unmatched. CDR3 length: 15 residues. Written as DNA, the CDR3 is TGTGCCAGCACCAAGGGGACAGCGTACCAAGAGACCCAGTACTTC. Translating it yields CASTKGTAYQETQYF.

This chain uses TRBV27 with TRBJ1-2; TRBD1 matches at 10 bases. V was clipped by 5 bases and J by 2 bases; unmatched bases: 5. Germline CDR1 and CDR2: MNHEY and SMNVEV (reference sequence). This CDR3 has 15 residues. CDR3 sequence: CASSPRTGGNYGYTF. The CDR3 nucleotides read TGTGCCAGCAGTCCCCGGACAGGGGGGAACTATGGCTACACCTTC.

This sequence joins TRBV19 and TRBJ2-1, with 11 bases lining up with TRBD2. After removal of 7 bases from V and 6 bases from J, the junction contained 8 bases not matched to a gene. Germline V gene data show CDR1 as LNHDA and CDR2 as SQIVND (reference sequence). CDR3 length: 15 residues. The chain's CDR3 is CASNIGTSGFNEQFF. CDR3 nucleotide sequence: TGTGCCAGTAACATCGGGACTAGCGGTTTCAATGAGCAGTTCTTC.